These 13 T cell receptor beta chains share one sample of origin, sequenced in a study of control samples from healthy donors and cancer patients. TCRdb keeps only in-frame clones here, not all; method: immunoSEQ multiplex PCR. The profile shows some 150,000 clones, about 90% of them singletons. Sequenced: blood. The receptors shown here come from a young man in good health.

This chain links TRBV11-2 with TRBJ2-2, with unresolved D. The CDR3 covers 11 residues. V lost 3 bases and J lost 4, with 0 bases in between. CDR1 is SGHAT and CDR2 is FQNNGV in the germline V gene. Written as DNA, the CDR3 is TGTGCCAGCAGCTTCACCGGGGAGCTGTTTTTT. It is translated as CASSFTGELFF.

The genes are TRBV5-1 and TRBJ2-5, with D perhaps matching TRBD1 (5 bases). Germline V CDR1 and CDR2: SGHRS, YFSETQ. This CDR3 is 14 amino acids long. V shed 2 bases and J shed 2 bases, with 10 bases lying between them. CDR3 protein: CASSFRTLQETQYF. The DNA of the CDR3 is TGCGCCAGCAGCTTCAGGACATTGCAAGAGACCCAGTACTTC.

In regard to this clone: This sample includes further DNA sequences coding for the same CDR3. The CDR3 loop reads CASSLGQGPYEQYF. CDR3 in DNA: TGCGCCAGCAGCTTAGGACAGGGCCCATACGAGCAGTACTTC. The chain carries TRBV5-1 and TRBJ2-7; 8 bases match TRBD1. The CDR3 has 14 residues. Germline V lookup: CDR1 SGHRS, CDR2 YFSETQ. Trimming cost V 2 bases and J 4 bases; bases outside gene matches: 5.

This chain links TRBV7-8 with TRBJ2-1; 9 bases are a match to TRBD2. Germline CDR1 and CDR2: SGHVS and FQNEAQ. Trimming took 5 bases from V and 2 from J; bases not matched to a gene: 7. There are 16 residues in the CDR3. For the CDR3, the DNA is TGTGCCAGCAGCGCCCAGGGCGGGGGGGCCTACAATGAGCAGTTCTTC. Translating it yields CASSAQGGGAYNEQFF.

The CDR3 coding sequence is TGTGCCAGCAGCTTGGGACTAGCAACAAATGAGCAGTTCTTC. It encodes CASSLGLATNEQFF. V usage is TRBV7-9 and J usage is TRBJ2-1, with 9 bases that match TRBD2. With 3 bases clipped from V and 7 bases from J, the junction kept 4 bases outside the gene matches. Germline values: CDR1 SEHNR, CDR2 FQNEAQ (reference sequence). The CDR3 is 14 residues long.

The genes are TRBV27 and TRBJ2-5, with D uncertain. In germline, CDR1 is MNHEY, CDR2 SMNVEV (reference sequence). CDR3 length: 13 amino acids. Trimming cost V 5 bases and J 4 bases, with 11 bases left between them. In DNA, the CDR3 is TGTGCCAGCAGTAGGTCCCGCCTAGAGACCCAGTACTTC. It specifies CASSRSRLETQYF.

The chain has TRBV27 and TRBJ1-2; a weak D match, TRBD1 (5 bases). Germline-derived CDR1 and CDR2 are MNHEY and SMNVEV (reference sequence). The V end was cut by 8 bases, the J end by 1 base, with 8 bases between. This CDR3 region has 12 residues. The CDR3 sequence: CASHGGNYGYTF. Here the CDR3 DNA reads TGTGCCAGCCATGGGGGTAACTATGGCTACACCTTC.

The chain recombines TRBV27 with TRBJ1-2; D perhaps matches TRBD1 (6 bases). Germline V CDR1 and CDR2: MNHEY, SMNVEV (reference sequence). CDR3 length: 12 amino acids. Trimming shortened V by 5 bases and J by 9 bases, and 13 bases separated the two germline ends. The CDR3 region is CASSANRASYTF. CDR3 DNA sequence: TGTGCCAGCAGTGCCAACAGGGCAAGCTACACCTTC.

V usage is TRBV27 and J usage is TRBJ2-2, with 7 bases fitting TRBD2. The CDR3 extends over 14 amino acids. Germline V CDR1 and CDR2: MNHEY, SMNVEV (reference sequence). V trimming: 6 bases; J trimming: 7 bases; junction bases outside the gene matches: 8. CDR3 nucleotides: TGTGCCAGCAGACCCTCGGGGGGAAGCGGGGAGCTGTTTTTT. This encodes CASRPSGGSGELFF.

The V and J genes are TRBV14 and TRBJ1-4, with D unclear. The CDR3 sequence is 16 residues long. CDR1 and CDR2 from the germline V gene are SGHDN and FVKESK. The V gene lost 1 base and the J gene lost 4 bases, with 13 bases spanning the gap. The CDR3 sequence: CASSQGLSRFNEKLFF. Here the CDR3 DNA reads TGTGCCAGCAGCCAAGGGCTTAGCAGGTTTAATGAAAAACTGTTTTTT.

The chain carries TRBV24-1 and TRBJ2-3, with D possibly being TRBD1 (6 bases). The CDR3 extends over 16 amino acids. Germline V CDR1 and CDR2: KGHDR, SFDVKD. V was trimmed by 3 bases and J by 2 bases, leaving 14 bases between them. Here the CDR3 reads CATSDLSRDNTDTQYF. DNA of the CDR3: TGTGCCACCAGTGATCTCTCCCGGGACAACACAGATACGCAGTATTTT.

The rearrangement uses TRBV28 and TRBJ1-1, with 11 bases fitting TRBD1. There are 15 residues in the CDR3. CDR1 and CDR2 (germline): MDHEN, SYDVKM. The V segment lost 5 bases and the J segment 3 bases; nucleotides outside the gene matches: 5. The CDR3 protein is CASSRTGGWDTEAFF. CDR3 sequence (DNA): TGTGCCAGCAGTCGGACAGGGGGCTGGGACACTGAAGCTTTCTTT.

The chain combines TRBV7-3 with TRBJ2-1, with D maybe TRBD1 (6 bases). V lost 4 bases to trimming and J lost 0 bases, with 13 bases between them. The CDR3 is made up of 16 amino acids. Per the germline V gene, CDR1 is SGHTA and CDR2 is FQGTGA. The CDR3 sequence is CASSSPDSSSYNEQFF. The CDR3 DNA sequence: TGTGCCAGCAGCTCCCCGGACAGTAGCTCCTACAATGAGCAGTTCTTC.